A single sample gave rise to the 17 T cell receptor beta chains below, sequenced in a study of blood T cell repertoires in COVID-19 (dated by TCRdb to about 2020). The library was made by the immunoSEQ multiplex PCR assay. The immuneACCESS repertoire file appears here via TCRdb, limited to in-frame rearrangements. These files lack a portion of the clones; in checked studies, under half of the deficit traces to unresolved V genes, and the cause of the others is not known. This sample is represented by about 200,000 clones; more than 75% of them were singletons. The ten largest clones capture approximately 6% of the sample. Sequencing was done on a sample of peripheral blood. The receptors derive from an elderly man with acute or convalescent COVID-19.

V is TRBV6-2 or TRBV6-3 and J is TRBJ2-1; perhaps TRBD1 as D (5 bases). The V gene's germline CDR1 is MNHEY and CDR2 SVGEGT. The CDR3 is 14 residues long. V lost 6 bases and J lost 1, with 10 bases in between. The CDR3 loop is CASSVQGSYNEQFF. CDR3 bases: TGTGCCAGCAGCGTCCAGGGATCCTACAATGAGCAGTTCTTC.

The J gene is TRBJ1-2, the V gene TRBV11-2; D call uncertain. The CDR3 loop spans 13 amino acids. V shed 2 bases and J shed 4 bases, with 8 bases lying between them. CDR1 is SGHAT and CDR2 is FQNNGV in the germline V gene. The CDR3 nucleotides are TGTGCCAGCAGCTTAATCGGAGGCTATGGCTACACCTTC. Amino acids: CASSLIGGYGYTF.

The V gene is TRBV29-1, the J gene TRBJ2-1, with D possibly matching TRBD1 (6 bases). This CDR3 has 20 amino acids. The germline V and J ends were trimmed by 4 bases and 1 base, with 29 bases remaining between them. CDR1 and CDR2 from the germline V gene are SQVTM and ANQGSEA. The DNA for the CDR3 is TGCAGCGTTGGGGGGCAGGGTCTACGTAGCGAATCACAATCCTACAATGAGCAGTTCTTC. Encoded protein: CSVGGQGLRSESQSYNEQFF.

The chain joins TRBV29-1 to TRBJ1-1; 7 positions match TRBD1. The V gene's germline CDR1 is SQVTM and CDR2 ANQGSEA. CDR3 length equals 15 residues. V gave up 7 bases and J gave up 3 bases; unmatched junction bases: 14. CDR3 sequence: CSARQGGGPYTEAFF. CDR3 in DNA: TGCAGCGCCAGACAGGGAGGAGGTCCCTACACTGAAGCTTTCTTT.

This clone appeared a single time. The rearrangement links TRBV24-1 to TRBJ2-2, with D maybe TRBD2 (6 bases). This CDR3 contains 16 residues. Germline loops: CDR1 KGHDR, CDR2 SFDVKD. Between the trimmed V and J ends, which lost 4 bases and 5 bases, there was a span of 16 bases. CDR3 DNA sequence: TGTGCCACCAGTGACGGGACTCCTGCTTTAACCGGGGAGCTGTTTTTT. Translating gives CATSDGTPALTGELFF.

DNA of the CDR3: TGTGCCAGCAGCGCGGCTTACGAGCAGTACTTC. It yields the protein CASSAAYEQYF. The chain uses TRBV3-1 (or the pseudogene TRBV3-2) and TRBJ2-7; D gene uncertain. Trimming shortened V by 5 bases and J by 4 bases, and 6 bases separated the two germline ends. CDR3 length: 11 residues. In germline, CDR1 is LGHDT, CDR2 YNNKEL (reference sequence).

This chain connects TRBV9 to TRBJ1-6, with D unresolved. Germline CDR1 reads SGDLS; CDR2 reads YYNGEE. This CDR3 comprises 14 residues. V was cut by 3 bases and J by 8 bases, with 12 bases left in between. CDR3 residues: CASSGLAEDSPLHF. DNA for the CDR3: TGTGCCAGCAGCGGTCTCGCAGAGGATTCACCCCTCCACTTT.

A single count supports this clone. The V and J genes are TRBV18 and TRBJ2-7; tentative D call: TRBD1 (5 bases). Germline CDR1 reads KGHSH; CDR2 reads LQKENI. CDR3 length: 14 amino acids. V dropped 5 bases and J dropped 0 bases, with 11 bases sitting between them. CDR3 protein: CASSSDSSSYEQYF. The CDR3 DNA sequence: TGTGCCAGCTCATCCGACAGCAGCTCCTACGAGCAGTACTTC.

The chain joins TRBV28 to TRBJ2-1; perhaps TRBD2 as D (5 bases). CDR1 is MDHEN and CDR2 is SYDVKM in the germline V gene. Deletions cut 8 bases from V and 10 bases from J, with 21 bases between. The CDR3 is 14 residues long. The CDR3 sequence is CASLSPNLRGEQFF. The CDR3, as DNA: TGTGCCAGCTTATCCCCAAACCTCCGCGGGGAGCAGTTCTTC.

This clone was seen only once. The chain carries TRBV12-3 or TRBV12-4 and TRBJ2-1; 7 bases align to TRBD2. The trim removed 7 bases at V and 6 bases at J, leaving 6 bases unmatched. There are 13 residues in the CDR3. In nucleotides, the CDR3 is TGTGCCAGCAATCTTCTAGCGGTCAATGAGCAGTTCTTC. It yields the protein CASNLLAVNEQFF.

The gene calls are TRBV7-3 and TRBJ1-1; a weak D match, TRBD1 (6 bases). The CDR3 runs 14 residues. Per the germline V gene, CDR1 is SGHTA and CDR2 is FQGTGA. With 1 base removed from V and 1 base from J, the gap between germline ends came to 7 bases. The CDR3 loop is CASSLRGQNTEAFF. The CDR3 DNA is TGTGCCAGCAGCTTAAGGGGACAGAACACTGAAGCTTTCTTT.

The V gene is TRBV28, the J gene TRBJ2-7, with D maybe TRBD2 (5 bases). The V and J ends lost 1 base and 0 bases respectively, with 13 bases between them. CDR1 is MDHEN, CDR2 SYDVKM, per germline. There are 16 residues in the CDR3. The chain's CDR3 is CASSLSRLAPSYEQYF. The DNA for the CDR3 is TGTGCCAGCAGTTTATCGCGGCTAGCCCCCTCCTACGAGCAGTACTTC.

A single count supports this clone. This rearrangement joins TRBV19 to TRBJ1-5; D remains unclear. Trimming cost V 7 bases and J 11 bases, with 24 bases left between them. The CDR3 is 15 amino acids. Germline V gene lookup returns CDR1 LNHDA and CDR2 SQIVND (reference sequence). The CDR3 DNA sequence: TGTGCCAGTACCGCTGAGGCGGGCGTAATCAGGACCCAGCATTTT. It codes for CASTAEAGVIRTQHF.

For the CDR3, the DNA is TGTGCCACCAGTGATTCCCGGGGCACTGAAGCTTTCTTT. Translating gives CATSDSRGTEAFF. The chain joins TRBV24-1 to TRBJ1-1; D not certain. The CDR3 is made up of 13 amino acids. Trimming left V 2 bases short and J 4 bases short, with 7 bases between. The V gene's germline CDR1 is KGHDR and CDR2 SFDVKD.

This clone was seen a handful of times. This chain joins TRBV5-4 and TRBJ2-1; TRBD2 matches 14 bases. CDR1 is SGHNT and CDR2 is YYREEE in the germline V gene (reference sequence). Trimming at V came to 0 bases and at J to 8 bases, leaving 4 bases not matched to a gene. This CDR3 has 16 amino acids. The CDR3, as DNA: TGTGCCAGCAGCTTGGTAGGACTAGCGGGAGGCCATGAGCAGTTCTTC. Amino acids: CASSLVGLAGGHEQFF.

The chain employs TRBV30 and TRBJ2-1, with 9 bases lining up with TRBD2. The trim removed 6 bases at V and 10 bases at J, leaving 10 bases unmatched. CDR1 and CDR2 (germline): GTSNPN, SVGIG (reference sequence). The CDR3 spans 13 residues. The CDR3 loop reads CACVAGDYFEQFF. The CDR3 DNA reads TGTGCCTGTGTAGCGGGAGATTATTTCGAGCAGTTCTTC.

DNA of the CDR3: TGTGCCAGCAGCTTAGGGGCGGGGGGGAGACAGCCCCAGCATTTT. Translated: CASSLGAGGRQPQHF. The chain combines TRBV11-2 with TRBJ1-5, with a possible D match to TRBD1 (5 bases). The CDR3 runs to 15 residues. Trimming removed 1 base at V and 7 bases at J, with 14 bases between. The germline gives CDR1 SGHAT, CDR2 FQNNGV.